Detailed here is one TCR beta chain. Its antigen is still unknown. No much larger clonotype is one base removed from it; base qualities were not supplied. This entry belongs to a study of T cell responses to AZD1222 COVID-19 vaccine (dated by TCRdb to the early 2020s). Study-wide context: AZD1222 recipients with second doses at about 4 weeks or about 12 weeks were pooled, because spike-specific TCR depth and breadth did not differ between schedules. TCR sequencing covered over 230 trial participants: 200 to 220 given two doses of AZD1222 and about 26 given two doses of MenACWY control vaccine. Trial participants were enrolled into age subgroups of 18-55, 56-69 and 70-plus years, which contained roughly 140, 27 and 60 TCR-sequenced participants, respectively. Paper-wide results and their limitations: Because no samples from the day 14 peak response were available, repertoires could be characterized only after the peak T cell response. Vaccine-associated CD4 TCRs spanned the whole spike protein, with dominant responses in regions 160-218 and 743-854. Participants were mostly white British and included more females than males, and it was suggested by the authors that clonal diversity may have been underestimated. The 56-69-year group was small, and its depth increase did not reach significance, likely because of low power. Conclusions about previously exposed vaccinees are limited because only a handful of AZD1222 recipients were SARS-CoV-2 seropositive at baseline. Nearly half of unique spike-specific TCRs reportedly recognized epitopes outside regions mutated in the B.1.351 and B.1.1.7 variants. After two AZD1222 doses, spike-specific TCR breadth and depth were significantly higher than at day 0 and than in MenACWY recipients.

The time point label here, explained by the study, means: baseline before first vaccination. Vaccinee samples came from UK trials COV001 and COV002, including a single-blind randomized controlled phase 2/3 trial of AZD1222 (ChAdOx1 nCoV-19) in healthy adults. For TCRbeta chain sequencing, PBMC samples were collected from trial participants at day 0 and at day 28 after the second dose. The CDR3 regions of human TCRbeta chains were subjected to immunosequencing. From the authors' description of their analysis: TCRs in the repertoires were matched against a reference library of SARS-CoV-2-specific TCRs that had been generated with the MIRA antigen-specificity platform. Breadth was defined as the fraction of unique TCRs that were SARS-CoV-2-associated. Depth was defined as the fraction of total T cells that were SARS-CoV-2-associated. Using the MIRA data, every spike-specific TCR was mapped to the spike region that the TCR reacted to and assigned to either a CD4 or a CD8 class. Log10-transformed breadth and depth values were compared by one-way ANOVA with Sidak's multiple comparisons tests. TCRdb stores this immuneACCESS table with in-frame sequences only. Part of the clones is absent; in the studies checked, under half of the shortfall reflects unresolved V genes, and no reason is known for the rest. V, J and clone size are those of that table, while D and trimming were read from the DNA. The table for this sample lists 95,000 to 150,000 clones; approximately 85% of them were counted only once. The biggest ten clones account for 5% to 7% of the sample.

V gives up 0 bases and J gives up 10 bases, and the segment between their germline ends measures 13 bases. CDR1 and CDR2 (LNHNV, YYDKDF) derive from the germline V gene (reference sequence). The CDR3 measures 15 amino acids from cysteine to phenylalanine. Left in the record is the CDR3 DNA by itself, 45 bases read in frame from the first base. The sequence came from an adult in good health. The input for sequencing was peripheral blood, taken on day 0 of AZD1222 vaccination. The chain is assembled from TRBV15 and TRBJ1-6; no confident D gene assignment can be made. The DNA is as follows: TGTGCCACCAGCAGAGATCGGGCAGAGTACTCACCCCTCCACTTT. It translates to CATSRDRAEYSPLHF. The entire variable domain, with the stretches around the CDR3 drawn from the reference TRBV15 and TRBJ1-6 proteins, is DAMVIQNPRYQVTQFGKPVTLSCSQTLNHNVMYWYQQKSSQAPKLLFHYYDKDFNNEADTPDNFQSRRPNTSFCFLDIRSPGLGDTAMYLCATSRDRAEYSPLHFGNGTRLTVT.